This T cell receptor (beta chain) was retrieved from a study of blood T cell repertoires in COVID-19. The repertoire was sequenced with immunoSEQ multiplex PCR; TCRdb's copy has only in-frame clones and lacks some. The sample has approximately 180,000 clones, roughly 82% seen once; the top ten hold 13% to 15%. The receptor comes from a man between 50 and 59 years old who had recovered from COVID-19. The sequenced sample consisted of PBMCs or T cells enriched from blood (not recorded which).

The CDR3 reads CASRETNEKLFF. CDR3 coding DNA: TGTGCCAGCAGGGAGACTAATGAAAAACTGTTTTTT. The chain couples TRBV25-1 to TRBJ1-4, with D uncertain. Between the trimmed V and J ends, which lost 6 bases and 2 bases, there was a span of 4 bases. CDR3 length equals 12 residues. Germline V gene lookup returns CDR1 MGHDK and CDR2 SYGVNS.